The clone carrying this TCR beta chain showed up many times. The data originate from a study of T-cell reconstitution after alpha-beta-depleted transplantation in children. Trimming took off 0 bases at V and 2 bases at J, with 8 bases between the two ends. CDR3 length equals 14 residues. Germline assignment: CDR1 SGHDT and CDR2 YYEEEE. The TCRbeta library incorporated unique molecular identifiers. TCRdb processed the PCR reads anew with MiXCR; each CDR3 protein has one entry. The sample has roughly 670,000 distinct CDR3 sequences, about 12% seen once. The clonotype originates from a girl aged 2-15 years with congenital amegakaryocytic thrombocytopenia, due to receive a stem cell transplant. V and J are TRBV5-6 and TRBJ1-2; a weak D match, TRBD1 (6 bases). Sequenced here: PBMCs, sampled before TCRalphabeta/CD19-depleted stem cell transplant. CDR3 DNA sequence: TGTGCCAGCAGCTTGGGGGGGCGCAACTATGGCTACACCTTC. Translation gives CASSLGGRNYGYTF.